This TCR beta chain was found in a study of blood T cells in healthy people across ages. This clonotype was found a few times. Those donating, healthy Caucasian individuals from Russia, were aged roughly 6 to 100. Primers used in a second PCR of about 6 to 11 cycles were a sample-barcoded 5' primer and a J-beta primer mix. Using its own MiXCR run on the 5' RACE reads, TCRdb lists one record per CDR3 protein. The repertoire consists of some 800,000 distinct CDR3 sequences, with more than 40% occurring once and the leading ten covering around 18%. The specimen sequenced was blood. This sequence originates from a man aged 55-75 years in good health.

CDR3 DNA: TGCGCCAGCAGCCAAGATCGTGAGGGTTCTGGCTACACCTTC. Amino acids: CASSQDREGSGYTF. The chain combines TRBV4-1 with TRBJ1-2; D gene ambiguous. V gave up 0 bases and J gave up 7 bases, with 12 bases separating them. This CDR3 region has 14 residues. CDR1 is MGHRA and CDR2 is YSYEKL in the germline V gene.